This is a list of T cell receptor beta chains from one sample in a study of early T cells in non-severe SARS-CoV-2 infection. TCRdb redid the calling of the 5' RACE reads with MiXCR, one entry per CDR3 protein. Among roughly 40,000 distinct CDR3 sequences listed, about 4% were seen once. The sample consisted of whole blood. These receptor sequences come from an adult who was a healthcare worker with PCR-confirmed SARS-CoV-2 infection or an uninfected control (not recorded which). The CDR3 runs from the conserved cysteine through the conserved F or W. Each record gives: CDR3 length, J gene, D gene, clone size, V gene, CDR3 protein, CDR3 DNA. The D gene is left open where the match is weak. Clone size is stated in some rows and not others, as once, few, many or a class when expanded.

CDR3 length: 15; J gene: TRBJ2-3; D gene: -; clone size: many; V gene: TRBV7-3; CDR3 protein: CASSLTSTRTDTQYF; CDR3 DNA: TGTGCCAGCAGCTTAACTAGCACCCGCACAGATACGCAGTATTTT
CDR3 length: 15; J gene: TRBJ2-3; D gene: TRBD2; clone size: few; V gene: TRBV20-1; CDR3 protein: CSADTYSGGRDTQYF; CDR3 DNA: TGCAGTGCTGACACCTATAGCGGGGGGCGAGATACGCAGTATTTT
CDR3 length: 18; J gene: TRBJ1-2; D gene: -; clone size: -; V gene: TRBV12-3/TRBV12-4; CDR3 protein: CASSYSPTNRVMSYGYTF; CDR3 DNA: TGTGCCAGCAGTTACAGCCCCACAAACAGGGTCATGAGCTATGGCTACACCTTC
CDR3 length: 13; J gene: TRBJ1-1; D gene: -; clone size: -; V gene: TRBV7-9; CDR3 protein: CASSLEGNTEAFF; CDR3 DNA: TGTGCCAGCAGCTTGGAGGGTAACACTGAAGCTTTCTTT
CDR3 length: 16; J gene: TRBJ2-1; D gene: TRBD2; clone size: many; V gene: TRBV7-9; CDR3 protein: CASSPTLAGTYNEQFF; CDR3 DNA: TGTGCCAGCAGCCCGACCCTAGCGGGGACATACAATGAGCAGTTCTTC
CDR3 length: 16; J gene: TRBJ1-4; D gene: -; clone size: few; V gene: TRBV6-5; CDR3 protein: CASSYGTGPTNEKLFF; CDR3 DNA: TGTGCCAGCAGTTACGGTACAGGGCCAACTAATGAAAAACTGTTTTTT
CDR3 length: 17; J gene: TRBJ2-5; D gene: TRBD1; clone size: many; V gene: TRBV11-2; CDR3 protein: CASSLIVRGLGQETQYF; CDR3 DNA: TGTGCCAGCAGCCTGATCGTCAGGGGGCTCGGCCAAGAGACCCAGTACTTC
CDR3 length: 11; J gene: TRBJ1-3; D gene: -; clone size: many; V gene: TRBV12-3/TRBV12-4; CDR3 protein: CASSARGTIYF; CDR3 DNA: TGTGCCAGCAGTGCCCGGGGCACCATATATTTT
CDR3 length: 16; J gene: TRBJ2-3; D gene: TRBD1; clone size: -; V gene: TRBV11-2; CDR3 protein: CASSYPSGGFSDTQYF; CDR3 DNA: TGTGCCAGCAGCTACCCCTCAGGGGGATTTTCGGATACGCAGTATTTT
CDR3 length: 16; J gene: TRBJ1-1; D gene: TRBD1; clone size: many; V gene: TRBV5-1; CDR3 protein: CASSLAYRGRNTEAFF; CDR3 DNA: TGCGCCAGCAGCTTGGCCTACAGGGGACGGAACACTGAAGCTTTCTTT
CDR3 length: 14; J gene: TRBJ2-1; D gene: TRBD2; clone size: many; V gene: TRBV5-1; CDR3 protein: CASSRSGRVDEQFF; CDR3 DNA: TGCGCCAGCAGTCGAAGCGGGAGGGTAGATGAGCAGTTCTTC
CDR3 length: 15; J gene: TRBJ2-7; D gene: TRBD1; clone size: many; V gene: TRBV6-1; CDR3 protein: CASSEQRDRSYEQYF; CDR3 DNA: TGTGCCAGCAGTGAACAGAGGGACAGGAGTTACGAGCAGTACTTC
CDR3 length: 15; J gene: TRBJ1-5; D gene: TRBD1; clone size: many; V gene: TRBV7-9; CDR3 protein: CASSFAGTVNQPQHF; CDR3 DNA: TGTGCCAGCAGCTTTGCCGGGACAGTTAATCAGCCCCAGCATTTT
CDR3 length: 10; J gene: TRBJ2-3; D gene: -; clone size: many; V gene: TRBV7-2; CDR3 protein: CAGGADTQYF; CDR3 DNA: TGTGCCGGAGGGGCAGATACGCAGTATTTT
CDR3 length: 13; J gene: TRBJ2-7; D gene: TRBD1; clone size: many; V gene: TRBV5-4; CDR3 protein: CASSFRGTYEQYF; CDR3 DNA: TGTGCCAGCAGCTTCAGGGGGACCTACGAGCAGTACTTC
CDR3 length: 20; J gene: TRBJ2-3; D gene: TRBD2; clone size: many; V gene: TRBV6-1; CDR3 protein: CASSEYVSGRTASSTDTQYF; CDR3 DNA: TGTGCCAGCAGTGAATACGTTAGCGGGAGGACCGCTTCTAGCACAGATACGCAGTATTTT
CDR3 length: 14; J gene: TRBJ2-1; D gene: TRBD1; clone size: many; V gene: TRBV11-2; CDR3 protein: CASSSDRGRNEQFF; CDR3 DNA: TGTGCCAGCAGCTCTGACAGGGGCAGGAATGAGCAGTTCTTC
CDR3 length: 16; J gene: TRBJ2-1; D gene: TRBD1; clone size: many; V gene: TRBV24-1; CDR3 protein: CATSDPPGQSYNEQFF; CDR3 DNA: TGTGCCACCAGTGATCCACCGGGACAGTCCTACAATGAGCAGTTCTTC
CDR3 length: 13; J gene: TRBJ2-3; D gene: -; clone size: -; V gene: TRBV9; CDR3 protein: CASSVEGGDTQYF; CDR3 DNA: TGTGCCAGCAGCGTAGAAGGAGGAGATACGCAGTATTTT
CDR3 length: 14; J gene: TRBJ2-7; D gene: -; clone size: many; V gene: TRBV20-1; CDR3 protein: CSASGTGSSYEQYF; CDR3 DNA: TGCAGTGCTTCCGGGACTGGTAGCTCCTACGAGCAGTACTTC
CDR3 length: 15; J gene: TRBJ2-1; D gene: -; clone size: few; V gene: TRBV7-9; CDR3 protein: CASSPPGSSYNEQFF; CDR3 DNA: TGTGCCAGCAGCCCACCGGGGAGCTCCTACAATGAGCAGTTCTTC
CDR3 length: 20; J gene: TRBJ1-4; D gene: -; clone size: many; V gene: TRBV7-9; CDR3 protein: CASSRNRIPAGRGAEEKLFF; CDR3 DNA: TGTGCCAGCAGCCGCAACAGGATCCCAGCAGGCCGGGGGGCGGAGGAAAAACTGTTTTTT
CDR3 length: 14; J gene: TRBJ2-6; D gene: -; clone size: -; V gene: TRBV19; CDR3 protein: CASSPTAGANVLTF; CDR3 DNA: TGTGCCAGTAGCCCGACCGCTGGGGCCAACGTCCTGACTTTC
CDR3 length: 14; J gene: TRBJ2-7; D gene: -; clone size: many; V gene: TRBV7-8; CDR3 protein: CASSPDPLRHEQYF; CDR3 DNA: TGTGCCAGCAGCCCGGACCCCCTCCGCCACGAGCAGTACTTC
CDR3 length: 16; J gene: TRBJ2-7; D gene: -; clone size: few; V gene: TRBV4-1; CDR3 protein: CASSQDWSGGSTEQYF; CDR3 DNA: TGCGCCAGCAGCCAAGATTGGAGTGGGGGATCCACCGAGCAGTACTTC
CDR3 length: 15; J gene: TRBJ2-1; D gene: TRBD2; clone size: many; V gene: TRBV20-1; CDR3 protein: CSALPWREGQNEQFF; CDR3 DNA: TGCAGTGCTCTCCCTTGGCGGGAGGGCCAAAATGAGCAGTTCTTC
CDR3 length: 17; J gene: TRBJ1-4; D gene: -; clone size: many; V gene: TRBV19; CDR3 protein: CASSIDRSAGRGEKLFF; CDR3 DNA: TGTGCCAGTAGTATAGATAGATCGGCCGGGAGGGGTGAAAAACTGTTTTTT
CDR3 length: 15; J gene: TRBJ2-2; D gene: TRBD2; clone size: many; V gene: TRBV20-1; CDR3 protein: CSARTSGTNTGELFF; CDR3 DNA: TGCAGTGCTAGAACTAGCGGCACTAACACCGGGGAGCTGTTTTTT
CDR3 length: 14; J gene: TRBJ2-2; D gene: -; clone size: many; V gene: TRBV30; CDR3 protein: CAWATYPFAGELFF; CDR3 DNA: TGTGCCTGGGCCACTTACCCCTTCGCCGGGGAGCTGTTTTTT
CDR3 length: 15; J gene: TRBJ2-3; D gene: -; clone size: many; V gene: TRBV12-3/TRBV12-4; CDR3 protein: CASTPSFGLHNTQYF; CDR3 DNA: TGTGCCAGCACCCCCTCGTTTGGGCTGCATAATACGCAGTATTTT
CDR3 length: 12; J gene: TRBJ2-2; D gene: -; clone size: few; V gene: TRBV4-1; CDR3 protein: CASKDWGGELFF; CDR3 DNA: TGCGCCAGCAAAGACTGGGGCGGGGAGCTGTTTTTT
CDR3 length: 15; J gene: TRBJ2-3; D gene: TRBD2; clone size: many; V gene: TRBV12-3/TRBV12-4; CDR3 protein: CASSLGGASTDTQYF; CDR3 DNA: TGTGCCAGCAGTCTCGGGGGGGCTAGCACAGATACGCAGTATTTT
CDR3 length: 13; J gene: TRBJ2-1; D gene: -; clone size: many; V gene: TRBV5-5; CDR3 protein: CASSLATGTEQFF; CDR3 DNA: TGTGCCAGCAGCTTAGCTACAGGGACGGAGCAGTTCTTC
CDR3 length: 14; J gene: TRBJ2-7; D gene: TRBD1; clone size: many; V gene: TRBV12-3/TRBV12-4; CDR3 protein: CASSRTGAKYEQYF; CDR3 DNA: TGTGCCAGCAGCCGGACAGGGGCTAAGTACGAGCAGTACTTC
CDR3 length: 15; J gene: TRBJ1-2; D gene: TRBD1; clone size: many; V gene: TRBV27; CDR3 protein: CASSSGGTALYGYTF; CDR3 DNA: TGTGCCAGCAGTTCTGGCGGGACAGCTCTCTATGGCTACACCTTC
CDR3 length: 14; J gene: TRBJ2-7; D gene: TRBD2; clone size: many; V gene: TRBV29-1; CDR3 protein: CSVEKSGEDHGQYF; CDR3 DNA: TGCAGCGTTGAAAAAAGCGGGGAGGATCACGGGCAGTACTTC
CDR3 length: 13; J gene: TRBJ1-2; D gene: TRBD1; clone size: many; V gene: TRBV12-3/TRBV12-4; CDR3 protein: CASTGMINYGYTF; CDR3 DNA: TGTGCCTCGACAGGGATGATTAACTATGGCTACACCTTC
CDR3 length: 13; J gene: TRBJ1-5; D gene: -; clone size: many; V gene: TRBV12-3/TRBV12-4; CDR3 protein: CASSFMDNQPQHF; CDR3 DNA: TGTGCCAGCAGTTTTATGGACAATCAGCCCCAGCATTTT
CDR3 length: 14; J gene: TRBJ2-7; D gene: -; clone size: many; V gene: TRBV4-1; CDR3 protein: CASSQQDGAYEQYF; CDR3 DNA: TGCGCCAGCAGCCAGCAGGACGGTGCCTACGAGCAGTACTTC
CDR3 length: 16; J gene: TRBJ2-1; D gene: TRBD2; clone size: many; V gene: TRBV29-1; CDR3 protein: CSVEGLAGAAYNEQFF; CDR3 DNA: TGCAGCGTTGAAGGCCTAGCGGGAGCTGCCTACAATGAGCAGTTCTTC